This T cell receptor (beta chain) was found in a study of regulatory T cells in long-lasting Graves disease. Sequencing libraries for TCR beta were prepared with iRepertoire HTBI primers and Arm-PCR of CDR3 regions. MiXCR, applied by TCRdb to the multiplex PCR reads, yields one record per CDR3 protein. The sample contains about 610,000 distinct CDR3 sequences, about 16% of which appear only once. Germline lookup yields CDR1 MNHEY and CDR2 SMNVEV (reference sequence). CDR3 length: 14 amino acids. The V and J ends lost 9 bases and 8 bases respectively, with 20 bases between them. This clonotype was observed many times. Time point: newly diagnosed GD, antithyroid drugs for less than 3 months. RNA isolated from PBMCs was used to make the TCR library. These same data were also listed under a study on T cells in Graves' hyperthyroidism and ophthalmopathy. This second study says: Onset of ophthalmopathy came a median 6.5 months after the model predicted it.

The chain recombines TRBV27 with TRBJ2-1; unclear D gene. The input for sequencing was peripheral blood mononuclear cells (PBMCs), taken at new diagnosis, from a patient treated with antithyroid drugs. This TCR derives from a man aged 18 to 35 with Graves disease. The CDR3, as DNA: TGTGCCAGTTCTCCGAAAACCGTTCTGCATGAGCAGTTCTTC. Amino acids: CASSPKTVLHEQFF.